This T cell receptor (beta chain) came from a study of T cell responses to AZD1222 COVID-19 vaccine. Study conclusions and caveats: At baseline, seropositivity was found in only a handful of AZD1222 recipients.

This CDR3 has 13 amino acids. With 5 bases removed from V and 0 bases from J, the gap between germline ends came to 5 bases. Germline-derived CDR1 and CDR2 are LNHDA and SQIVND (reference sequence). Only in-frame clones appear in the TCRdb table, and some are missing; sequencing was by immunoSEQ multiplex PCR. The sample has some 94,000 clones, more than 90% seen once. With regard to this clone: Its antigen is unidentified.

This chain links TRBV19 with TRBJ1-3, with unresolved D. The sequencing here drew on peripheral blood, taken on day 0 of AZD1222 vaccination. This receptor was obtained from an adult in good health. This chain's CDR3 is CASSGLSGNTIYF. The CDR3 DNA sequence: TGTGCCAGTAGTGGGCTCTCTGGAAACACCATATATTTT.